Below, 30 T cell receptor beta chains from the same sample are listed, as sequenced in a study of a mutant IDH1 vaccine in newly diagnosed glioma. Here immunoSEQ multiplex PCR was the method, and the copy in TCRdb shows in-frame clones only, minus some. The data show about 68,000 clones, with roughly 84% seen just once and approximately 12% held by the top ten. This sample's time point: week 35, safety follow-up. Doses consisted of 300 ug of mutant IDH1 20-mer peptide each, paired with topical imiquimod. These receptors have no identified antigens. Source: PBMCs, taken from a glioma patient whose treatment included an IDH1 peptide vaccine. The receptor set was obtained from a man between 18 and 29 years old with glioma.

The chain employs TRBV7-9 and TRBJ1-2; 7 bases fit TRBD1. This CDR3 region has 17 residues. V shed 5 bases and J 5 bases; nucleotides not matched to a gene: 17. Looked up from germline, CDR1 is SEHNR and CDR2 is FQNEAQ (reference sequence). In DNA, the CDR3 is TGTGCCAGCAGCCTTCCCGGGACAGAACTCCCAAATTATGGCTACACCTTC. Translation gives CASSLPGTELPNYGYTF.

V and J are TRBV5-3 and TRBJ1-1; 7 bases line up with TRBD1. TRBV5-3 is filed as an ORF, its function uncertain. This CDR3 contains 13 residues. The J segment lost 9 bases and the V segment lost 4 bases, leaving 9 bases of the junction unmatched. The CDR3, as DNA: TGTGCCAGAAGCCCATACGGACAGGTAAAAGCTTTCTTT. Translation gives CARSPYGQVKAFF.

The chain couples TRBV5-1 to TRBJ2-3; D possibly corresponds to TRBD2 (6 bases). CDR1 SGHRS and CDR2 YFSETQ come from the germline V gene. The V end was cut by 4 bases, the J end by 0 bases, with 9 bases between. CDR3 length: 14 amino acids. The CDR3 region has the DNA TGCGCCAGCAGCATAGGGACTAGCACAGATACGCAGTATTTT. Amino acids: CASSIGTSTDTQYF.

This chain joins TRBV4-1 and TRBJ1-5; tentative D call: TRBD1 (6 bases). In germline, CDR1 is MGHRA, CDR2 YSYEKL. The CDR3 loop spans 15 amino acids. Trimming took 0 bases from V and 5 from J, leaving 11 bases between them. This chain's CDR3 is CASSQDKQGDQPQHF. Written as DNA, the CDR3 is TGCGCCAGCAGCCAAGATAAACAGGGAGATCAGCCCCAGCATTTT.

The rearrangement joins TRBV10-3 to TRBJ1-6; TRBD1 might be the D (5 bases). V was pared by 4 bases and J by 4 bases, with 17 bases between. Germline assignment: CDR1 ENHRY and CDR2 SYGVKD. This CDR3 spans 17 amino acids. The CDR3 sequence is CAISVRLSGGYNSPLHF. In nucleotides, the CDR3 is TGTGCCATCAGTGTTCGCTTGAGCGGGGGTTATAATTCACCCCTCCACTTT.

This clone came up a few times. This sequence joins TRBV30 and TRBJ1-1, with TRBD1 identical over 10 bases. The V segment lost 2 bases and the J segment 4 bases; nucleotides outside the gene matches: 4. Per the germline V gene, CDR1 is GTSNPN and CDR2 is SVGIG (reference sequence). The length of the CDR3 is 14 residues. The CDR3 spells CAWSSWTGGTEAFF. In nucleotides, the CDR3 is TGTGCCTGGAGTAGCTGGACAGGGGGCACTGAAGCTTTCTTT.

J is TRBJ1-1 and V is TRBV5-4; 7 bases align to TRBD1. Germline CDR1 is SGHNT and CDR2 is YYREEE (reference sequence). This CDR3 spans 14 amino acids. V dropped 4 bases and J dropped 11; count of bases not matched to a gene: 14. The CDR3 DNA reads as TGTGCCAGCAGCGCCGGGACAGAAACCCGAGGGGCTTTCTTT. Encoded protein: CASSAGTETRGAFF.

In its sample, this clone was seen a few times. This sequence joins TRBV15 and TRBJ1-4; a possible D gene is TRBD1 (5 bases). The CDR3 spans 16 residues. The germline CDR1 and CDR2 sequences are LNHNV and YYDKDF (reference sequence). V was pared by 5 bases and J by 7 bases, with 20 bases between. CDR3 amino acids: CATSPRGLQAGEKLFF. CDR3 sequence (DNA): TGTGCCACCAGCCCCCGGGGACTCCAGGCGGGTGAAAAACTGTTTTTT.

The rearrangement uses TRBV4-1 and TRBJ1-3; possible D gene TRBD1, 5 bases. Between the trimmed V and J ends, which lost 5 bases and 0 bases, there was a span of 17 bases. Germline V gives CDR1 MGHRA, CDR2 YSYEKL. This CDR3 region has 17 residues. The CDR3 is CASSTMEGPYSGNTIYF. CDR3 bases: TGCGCCAGCAGCACAATGGAGGGGCCCTACTCTGGAAACACCATATATTTT.

The chain couples TRBV30 to TRBJ2-7; 8 bases match TRBD1. The germline V gene encodes CDR1 GTSNPN and CDR2 SVGIG (reference sequence). Trimming cost V 3 bases and J 5 bases; bases outside gene matches: 6. CDR3 length equals 13 residues. CDR3 sequence reads: CAWRNRGINEQYF. In DNA, the CDR3 is TGTGCCTGGAGAAACAGGGGGATCAACGAGCAGTACTTC.

This chain's CDR3 is CAWSVRGLTVRRDEQYF. In nucleotides, the CDR3 is TGTGCCTGGAGTGTACGGGGTCTGACAGTCAGGCGCGACGAGCAGTACTTC. This sequence joins TRBV30 and TRBJ2-7; D could derive from TRBD1 or TRBD2 (5 bases each). Germline CDR1 and CDR2: GTSNPN and SVGIG (reference sequence). Trimming took 0 bases from V and 5 from J, leaving 23 bases between them. This CDR3 comprises 17 residues. Filled out from reference TRBV30 and TRBJ2-7, the complete variable domain reads SQTIHQWPATLVQPVGSPLSLECTVEGTSNPNLYWYRQAAGRGLQLLFYSVGIGQISSEVPQNLSASRPQDRQFILSSKKLLLSDSGFYLCAWSVRGLTVRRDEQYFGPGTRLTVT.

This clone was found once. The chain combines TRBV5-6 with TRBJ1-2, with TRBD1 matching 7 bases. Per the germline V gene, CDR1 is SGHDT and CDR2 is YYEEEE. The ends lost 5 bases at V and 8 bases at J; junction bases unmatched: 18. This CDR3 is built from 16 residues. This chain's CDR3 is CASRSPRTGGAGGYTF. CDR3 nucleotides: TGTGCCAGCAGGTCGCCGCGGACAGGCGGCGCGGGAGGCTACACCTTC. Full variable domain (remainder filled in from reference TRBV5-6 and TRBJ1-2): DAGVTQSPTHLIKTRGQQVTLRCSPKSGHDTVSWYQQALGQGPQFIFQYYEEEERQRGNFPDRFSGHQFPNYSSELNVNALLLGDSALYLCASRSPRTGGAGGYTFGSGTRLTVV.

This chain joins TRBV7-2 and TRBJ1-2, with 10 nucleotides matching TRBD1. V lost 5 bases to trimming and J lost 3 bases; unmatched junction nucleotides: 6. Germline V CDR1 and CDR2: SGHTA, FQGNSA. This CDR3 comprises 15 residues. The CDR3 is CASSLSDRGHYGYTF. The CDR3 nucleotides are TGTGCCAGCAGCCTAAGCGACAGGGGGCACTATGGCTACACCTTC.

The chain uses TRBV6-1 and TRBJ2-3; D remains ambiguous. Germline V gene lookup returns CDR1 MNHNS and CDR2 SASEGT. The CDR3 totals 12 residues. Trimming left V 2 bases short and J 4 bases short, with 4 bases between. The CDR3: CASSERADTQYF. Here the CDR3 DNA reads TGTGCCAGCAGTGAACGGGCAGATACGCAGTATTTT.

In its sample, this clone ranks as medium-sized (0.01 to 0.1%). V and J are TRBV5-6 and TRBJ1-5, with 9 bases aligning to TRBD1. V was pared by 4 bases and J by 3 bases, with 5 bases of the junction left unmatched. CDR3 size: 15 residues. Germline values: CDR1 SGHDT, CDR2 YYEEEE. CDR3 loop: CASSRTGGDNQPQHF. The CDR3 DNA reads as TGTGCCAGCAGCCGTACAGGGGGCGACAATCAGCCCCAGCATTTT.

The rearrangement uses TRBV5-4 and TRBJ1-6; D remains unclear. The CDR3 has 13 amino acids. Looked up from germline, CDR1 is SGHNT and CDR2 is YYREEE (reference sequence). V shed 4 bases and J shed 10 bases, with 12 bases lying between them. In DNA, the CDR3 is TGTGCCAGCAGCCCCCGGATTACCTCACCCCTCCACTTT. It specifies CASSPRITSPLHF.

This clone appeared a few times. Sequence at one end of the junction differs from germline and may be a read error. This chain links TRBV7-9 with TRBJ1-2, with 7 bases matching TRBD1. Germline V gene lookup returns CDR1 SEHNR and CDR2 FQNEAQ (reference sequence). The CDR3 is 11 amino acids. The CDR3: CASSLARDSVF. CDR3 DNA: TGTGCCAGCAGCTTAGCGCGGGACAGTGTCTTC.

The chain is built from TRBV6-5 and TRBJ1-2; D ambiguous. The CDR3 has 15 amino acids. CDR1 and CDR2 (germline): MNHEY, SVGAGI. V shed 4 bases and J shed 6 bases, with 18 bases lying between them. CDR3 DNA: TGTGCCAGCAGTTTTTCTTATAGACACAGAGATGGCTACACCTTC. It encodes CASSFSYRHRDGYTF.

This clone was detected only once. The chain combines TRBV27 with TRBJ1-3; TRBD1 matches at 9 bases. Germline CDR1 is MNHEY and CDR2 is SMNVEV (reference sequence). CDR3 length: 15 residues. The junction had 6 bases not matched to a gene; V was cut back by 2 bases and J by 7 bases. In DNA form, the CDR3 reads TGTGCCAGCAGTTTAAGGGGGACAGGGAGTAACACCATATATTTT. It encodes CASSLRGTGSNTIYF.

This clone was detected only a few times. The V gene is TRBV5-5, the J gene TRBJ2-7; 8 bases agree with TRBD1. CDR3 length: 13 residues. Per germline, CDR1 SGHKS and CDR2 YYEKEE (reference sequence). The trim removed 2 bases at V and 2 bases at J, leaving 0 bases unmatched. DNA of the CDR3: TGTGCCAGCAGCTTACAGGGGGCCTACGAGCAGTACTTC. As protein: CASSLQGAYEQYF.

This clone was seen only once. V usage is TRBV10-2 and J usage is TRBJ2-7, with 9 positions matching TRBD1. This CDR3 has 13 amino acids. The V segment lost 7 bases and the J segment 4 bases; nucleotides outside the gene matches: 5. Germline CDR1 reads WSHSY; CDR2 reads SAAADI. CDR3 residues: CASKSGQGYEQYF. The CDR3 region has the DNA TGCGCCAGCAAATCGGGACAGGGTTACGAGCAGTACTTC.

The genes are TRBV20-1 and TRBJ1-2; D remains ambiguous. The CDR3 runs to 11 residues. V dropped 5 bases and J dropped 5 bases, with 9 bases sitting between them. Looked up from germline, CDR1 is DFQATT and CDR2 is SNEGSKA (reference sequence). CDR3 nucleotide sequence: TGCAGTGCTGCCGTGGGATATGGCTACACCTTC. This encodes CSAAVGYGYTF.

CDR3 residues: CASSPVGNEQFF. DNA of the CDR3: TGTGCCAGCAGCCCGGTGGGGAATGAGCAGTTCTTC. The V and J genes are TRBV7-9 and TRBJ2-1; no reliable D call. The ends were cut back, 5 bases at V and 7 bases at J, with 9 bases in the middle. There are 12 residues in the CDR3. CDR1 and CDR2 (germline): SEHNR, FQNEAQ (reference sequence).

This chain joins TRBV28 and TRBJ2-2; 10 nucleotides line up with TRBD2. CDR3 length: 16 amino acids. Germline V gene sequence: CDR1 MDHEN, CDR2 SYDVKM. Unmatched junction bases numbered 13, after V lost 7 bases and J lost 8 bases. The CDR3 DNA follows: TGTGCCAGCACGGGGTTACTAGCGGGACTCGGGGGGGAGCTGTTTTTT. This gives the protein CASTGLLAGLGGELFF.

The rearrangement joins TRBV19 to TRBJ2-2; D may be TRBD1 (7 bases). The CDR3 runs to 16 residues. Germline V lookup: CDR1 LNHDA, CDR2 SQIVND (reference sequence). V was cut by 5 bases and J by 2 bases, with 15 bases left in between. The CDR3 spells CASSPAGGYNTGELFF. CDR3 nucleotides: TGTGCCAGTAGTCCGGCAGGGGGGTACAACACCGGGGAGCTGTTTTTT.

DNA of the CDR3: TGTGCCAGCAGGGGGCTAAAGGACGAGCAGTACTTC. This encodes CASRGLKDEQYF. The chain has TRBV7-3 and TRBJ2-7, with a weak D call TRBD1 (5 bases). Germline V CDR1 and CDR2: SGHTA, FQGTGA. V was shortened by 6 bases and J by 5 bases, with 11 bases between the two germline ends. The CDR3 extends over 12 amino acids.

This chain links TRBV10-3 with TRBJ1-5, with D tentatively TRBD1 (6 bases). V lost 3 bases and J 6 bases, leaving 12 bases between the germline ends. The V gene's germline CDR1 is ENHRY and CDR2 SYGVKD. The CDR3 has 14 residues. The CDR3 DNA sequence: TGTGCCATCAGTGATTACGAGGGGGGTCAGCCCCAGCATTTT. It codes for CAISDYEGGQPQHF.

The genes are TRBV6-1 and TRBJ2-3; D gene uncertain. CDR1 and CDR2 (germline): MNHNS, SASEGT. Trimming cost V 3 bases and J 6 bases, with 13 bases left between them. CDR3 size: 14 residues. For the CDR3, the DNA is TGTGCCAGCAGTGACAGTTTCCCCACGGATACGCAGTATTTT. Protein product: CASSDSFPTDTQYF.

V and J are TRBV6-5 and TRBJ2-5, with 7 bases matching TRBD1. The CDR3 contains 16 residues. V lost 4 bases, J lost 4 bases, and 12 bases stayed unmatched. CDR1 and CDR2 from the germline V gene are MNHEY and SVGAGI. CDR3 in DNA: TGTGCCAGCAGTTCCTCGAACAGGGGATTTGGAGAGACCCAGTACTTC. Its protein product is CASSSSNRGFGETQYF.

The chain uses TRBV18 and TRBJ1-3, with 8 bases that match TRBD1. The V and J ends lost 3 bases and 7 bases, in that order; junction bases with no gene match: 5. The CDR3 length is 14 residues. Germline-derived CDR1 and CDR2 are KGHSH and LQKENI. DNA of the CDR3: TGTGCCAGCTCACCGGGACAGGCGGGGAACACCATATATTTT. This translates into CASSPGQAGNTIYF.